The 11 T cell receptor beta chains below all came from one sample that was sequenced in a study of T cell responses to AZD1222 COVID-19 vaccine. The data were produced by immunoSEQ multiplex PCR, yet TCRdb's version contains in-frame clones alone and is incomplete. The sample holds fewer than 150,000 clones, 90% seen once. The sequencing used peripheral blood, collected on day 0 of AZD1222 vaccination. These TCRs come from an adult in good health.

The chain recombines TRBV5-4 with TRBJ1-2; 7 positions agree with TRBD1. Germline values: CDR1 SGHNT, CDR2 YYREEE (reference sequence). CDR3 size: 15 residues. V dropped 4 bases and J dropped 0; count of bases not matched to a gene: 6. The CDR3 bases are TGTGCCAGCAGCCAACAGGGGTGGGCTAACTATGGCTACACCTTC. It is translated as CASSQQGWANYGYTF.

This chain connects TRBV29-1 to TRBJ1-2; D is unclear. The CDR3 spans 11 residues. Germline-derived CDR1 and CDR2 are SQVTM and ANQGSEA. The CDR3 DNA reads TGCAGTCTCATGGACCGCTATGGCTACACCTTC. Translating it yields CSLMDRYGYTF.

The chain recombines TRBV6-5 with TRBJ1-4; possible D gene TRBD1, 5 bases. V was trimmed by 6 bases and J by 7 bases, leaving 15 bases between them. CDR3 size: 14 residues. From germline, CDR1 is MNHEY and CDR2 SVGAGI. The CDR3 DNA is TGTGCCAGCAGACTTACCCGGGACCCTGAAAAACTGTTTTTT. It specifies CASRLTRDPEKLFF.

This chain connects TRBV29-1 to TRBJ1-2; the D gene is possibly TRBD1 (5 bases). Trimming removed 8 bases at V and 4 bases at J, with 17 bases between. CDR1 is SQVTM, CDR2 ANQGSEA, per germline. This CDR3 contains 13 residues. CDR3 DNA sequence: TGCAGCATCCATACCGGGACTGGCTATGGCTACACCTTC. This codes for CSIHTGTGYGYTF.

The DNA of the CDR3 is TGTGCCACCCAGCTTATGGCTGAAGCTTTCTTT. Amino acid sequence: CATQLMAEAFF. V gene TRBV7-8 combines with J gene TRBJ1-1, with D uncertain. CDR3 length: 11 residues. With 10 bases removed from V and 6 bases from J, the gap between germline ends came to 12 bases. Germline-derived CDR1 and CDR2 are SGHVS and FQNEAQ.

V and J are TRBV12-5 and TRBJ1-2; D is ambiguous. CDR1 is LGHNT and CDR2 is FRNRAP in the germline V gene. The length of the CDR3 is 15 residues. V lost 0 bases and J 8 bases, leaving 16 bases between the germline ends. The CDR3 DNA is TGTGCTAGTGGTTTGGTAGTGGCAGGAACAGAGGGCTACACCTTC. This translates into CASGLVVAGTEGYTF.

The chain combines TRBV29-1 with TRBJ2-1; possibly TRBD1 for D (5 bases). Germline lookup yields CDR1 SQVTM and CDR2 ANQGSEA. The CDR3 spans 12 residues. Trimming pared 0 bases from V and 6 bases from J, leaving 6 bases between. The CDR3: CSVEDRVNEQFF. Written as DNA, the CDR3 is TGCAGCGTTGAAGACAGGGTCAATGAGCAGTTCTTC.

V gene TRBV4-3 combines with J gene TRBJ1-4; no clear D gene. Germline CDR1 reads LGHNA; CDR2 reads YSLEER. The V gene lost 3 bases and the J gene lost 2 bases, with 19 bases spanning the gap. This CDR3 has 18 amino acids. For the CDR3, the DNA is TGCGCCAGCAGCCAGGGTACTCCTCATAGGGTCACTAATGAAAAACTGTTTTTT. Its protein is CASSQGTPHRVTNEKLFF.

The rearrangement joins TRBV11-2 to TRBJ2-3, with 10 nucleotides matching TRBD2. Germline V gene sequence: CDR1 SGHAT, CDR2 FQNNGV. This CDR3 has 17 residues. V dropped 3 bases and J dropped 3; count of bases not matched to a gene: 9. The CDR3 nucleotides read TGTGCCAGCAGCTTCATGGTAGCGGGGGGCCTAACAGATACGCAGTATTTT. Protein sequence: CASSFMVAGGLTDTQYF.

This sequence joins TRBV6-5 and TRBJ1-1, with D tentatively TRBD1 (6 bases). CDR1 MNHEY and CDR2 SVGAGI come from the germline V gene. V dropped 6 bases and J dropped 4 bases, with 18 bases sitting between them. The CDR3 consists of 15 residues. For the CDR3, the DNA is TGTGCCAGCAGCCAAGCGCAGGGAGGGGGCACTGAAGCTTTCTTT. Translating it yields CASSQAQGGGTEAFF.

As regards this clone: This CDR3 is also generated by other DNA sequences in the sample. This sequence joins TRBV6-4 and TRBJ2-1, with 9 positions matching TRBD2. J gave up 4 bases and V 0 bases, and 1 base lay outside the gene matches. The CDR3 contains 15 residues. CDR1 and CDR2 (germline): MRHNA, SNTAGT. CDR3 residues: CASSDSSGSYNEQFF. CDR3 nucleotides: TGTGCCAGCAGTGACTCTAGCGGGAGTTACAATGAGCAGTTCTTC.